This T cell receptor (beta chain) is drawn from a study of T cell responses to AZD1222 COVID-19 vaccine. Regarding the study as a whole: Clonal diversity may have been underestimated in mostly white British donors. All repertoire sampling was performed exclusively after the peak T cell response. CD4 TCRs linked to vaccination spanned spike, dominating at 160-218 and 743-854. Per reports, nearly half of all spike-specific TCRs target regions that are unmutated in variants.

Turning to this clone: As yet, its antigen is unknown. Other DNA sequences in this specimen translate into the identical CDR3.

From germline, CDR1 is KGHSH and CDR2 LQKENI. V was shortened by 6 bases and J by 5 bases, with 11 bases between the two germline ends. The CDR3 is 14 amino acids. Clones were read by immunoSEQ multiplex PCR, and TCRdb kept only the in-frame ones, dropping some. The table lists about 150,000 clones, over 90% of them singletons, with more than 1.3% in the top ten. The receptor was derived from an adult who received the AZD1222 COVID-19 vaccine. The chain links TRBV18 to TRBJ1-6; D not certain. The sequenced sample was peripheral blood, obtained 28 days after the second AZD1222 dose. The CDR3 spells CASSPRRDNSPLHF. Here the CDR3 DNA reads TGTGCCAGCTCCCCTCGGAGGGATAATTCACCCCTCCACTTT.